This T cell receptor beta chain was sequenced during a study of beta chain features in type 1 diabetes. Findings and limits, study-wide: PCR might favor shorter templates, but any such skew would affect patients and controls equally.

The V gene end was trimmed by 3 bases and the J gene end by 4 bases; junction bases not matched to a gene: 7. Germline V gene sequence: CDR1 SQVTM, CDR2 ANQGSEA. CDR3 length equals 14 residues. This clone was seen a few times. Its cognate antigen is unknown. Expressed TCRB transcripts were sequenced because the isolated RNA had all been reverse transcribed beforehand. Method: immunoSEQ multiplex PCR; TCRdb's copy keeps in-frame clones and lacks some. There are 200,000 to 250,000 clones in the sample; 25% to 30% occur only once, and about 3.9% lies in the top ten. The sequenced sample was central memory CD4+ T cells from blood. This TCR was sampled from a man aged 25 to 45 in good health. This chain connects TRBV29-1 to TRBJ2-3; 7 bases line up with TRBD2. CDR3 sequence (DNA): TGCAGCGTTGATGGCGGGAGACGCGCAGATACGCAGTATTTT. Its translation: CSVDGGRRADTQYF.